A single sample is the source of the 18 T cell receptor beta chains below, sequenced in a study of cytomegalovirus exposure and HLA in healthy donors. 13 Jbeta primers and 60 Vbeta primers were used for the PCR. Sequencing used immunoSEQ multiplex PCR; TCRdb keeps in-frame clones, though not all of them. The sample has around 100,000 clones, about 77% seen once. The sequenced material came from PBMCs. The origin of the receptors is a woman in her forties or fifties in good health and CMV-seropositive.

This chain links TRBV14 with TRBJ1-1, with D hard to call. CDR1 and CDR2 from the germline V gene are SGHDN and FVKESK. The CDR3 contains 12 residues. The V gene lost 4 bases and the J gene lost 5 bases, with 8 bases spanning the gap. CDR3 bases: TGTGCCAGCAGCCCAGGTGGGACTGAAGCTTTCTTT. Amino acids: CASSPGGTEAFF.

This chain's CDR3 is CASFESVGNTIYF. For the CDR3, the DNA is TGTGCCAGCTTCGAGTCTGTTGGAAACACCATATATTTT. The chain employs TRBV18 and TRBJ1-3; D remains unclear. V shed 7 bases and J shed 3 bases, with 10 bases lying between them. There are 13 residues in the CDR3. Looked up from germline, CDR1 is KGHSH and CDR2 is LQKENI.

V gene TRBV9 combines with J gene TRBJ2-2; D ambiguous. V lost 0 bases to trimming and J lost 6 bases, with 3 bases between them. CDR1 SGDLS and CDR2 YYNGEE come from the germline V gene. The CDR3 is made up of 12 amino acids. The CDR3 here is CASSVASGELFF. CDR3 nucleotides: TGTGCCAGCAGCGTAGCTTCCGGGGAGCTGTTTTTT.

About this clone: The junction departs from the called germline gene at one end, perhaps through a read error. This rearrangement joins TRBV7-7 to TRBJ2-1, with D perhaps TRBD2 (6 bases). CDR3 length equals 16 residues. From germline, CDR1 is SSHAT and CDR2 FNYEAQ (reference sequence). The CDR3 nucleotides read TGTGCTAGCAGCCCCGGCCGACTAGTCTCCTACAATGAGCAGTTCTTC. Encoded protein: CASSPGRLVSYNEQFF.

The V call is TRBV5-6, the J call TRBJ2-1, with 9 positions matching TRBD2. The CDR3 runs to 16 residues. After removal of 3 bases from V and 6 bases from J, the junction contained 10 bases not matched to a gene. Germline lookup yields CDR1 SGHDT and CDR2 YYEEEE. CDR3 residues: CASSSLAGPFTNEQFF. The CDR3 DNA reads TGTGCCAGCAGCTCACTAGCGGGCCCTTTTACCAATGAGCAGTTCTTC.

This clone was observed a handful of times. The chain employs TRBV13 and TRBJ1-1; D perhaps matches TRBD1 (6 bases). The CDR3 extends over 14 amino acids. Germline loops: CDR1 PRHDT, CDR2 FYEKMQ (reference sequence). V lost 4 bases and J 3 bases, leaving 12 bases between the germline ends. DNA for the CDR3: TGTGCCAGCAGCTCGACAGGCCCCGACACTGAAGCTTTCTTT. It encodes CASSSTGPDTEAFF. Filled out from reference TRBV13 and TRBJ1-1, the complete variable domain reads AAGVIQSPRHLIKEKRETATLKCYPIPRHDTVYWYQQGPGQDPQFLISFYEKMQSDKGSIPDRFSAQQFSDYHSELNMSSLELGDSALYFCASSSTGPDTEAFFGQGTRLTVV.

As regards this clone: The identical CDR3 is also encoded by other nucleotide sequences in the sample. This CDR3 reads CASSLPGFYEQYF. The CDR3 coding sequence is TGTGCCAGCAGCTTGCCCGGGTTCTACGAGCAGTACTTC. The chain couples TRBV5-4 to TRBJ2-7; D not resolved. Deletions cut 1 base from V and 3 bases from J, with 8 bases between. The CDR3 is made up of 13 amino acids. Looked up from germline, CDR1 is SGHNT and CDR2 is YYREEE (reference sequence).

The chain combines TRBV5-1 with TRBJ2-7; TRBD2 aligns across 10 bases. The CDR3 consists of 15 residues. Germline V gene lookup returns CDR1 SGHRS and CDR2 YFSETQ. V trimming: 4 bases; J trimming: 2 bases; junction bases outside the gene matches: 6. The CDR3 DNA reads TGCGCCAGCAGCCCCGGCGGACTAGCGGCCTACGAGCAGTACTTC. Translation gives CASSPGGLAAYEQYF.

This clone has only a few counts. This chain joins TRBV2 and TRBJ2-1, with 7 nucleotides matching TRBD2. Trimming took 7 bases from V and 1 from J; bases not matched to a gene: 4. CDR1 and CDR2 from the germline V gene are SNHLY and FYNNEI. The CDR3 is 14 amino acids. For the CDR3, the DNA is TGTGCCAGCAAAGAGGGAGGGTCCTACAATGAGCAGTTCTTC. This gives the protein CASKEGGSYNEQFF.

This chain connects TRBV19 to TRBJ1-6; D remains unclear. The germline V and J ends were trimmed by 5 bases and 7 bases, with 12 bases remaining between them. From germline, CDR1 is LNHDA and CDR2 SQIVND (reference sequence). The CDR3 has 14 amino acids. CDR3 sequence reads: CASSARRENSPLHF. CDR3 nucleotides: TGTGCCAGTAGTGCCCGACGGGAGAATTCACCCCTCCACTTT.

The chain employs TRBV9 and TRBJ1-1; D uncertain. Trimming pared 4 bases from V and 3 bases from J, leaving 10 bases between. The CDR3 spans 13 residues. The V gene's germline CDR1 is SGDLS and CDR2 YYNGEE. CDR3 DNA sequence: TGTGCCAGCAGCCCCCAGGCCGACACTGAAGCTTTCTTT. Amino acids: CASSPQADTEAFF.

There are a few counts of this clone. The genes are TRBV2 and TRBJ1-1; TRBD1 matches 7 bases. Germline V lookup: CDR1 SNHLY, CDR2 FYNNEI. The CDR3 loop spans 15 amino acids. V shed 6 bases and J 1 base; nucleotides not matched to a gene: 8. The CDR3 DNA is TGTGCCAGCAGAACCCGCGGGACAGCGAACACTGAAGCTTTCTTT. Protein: CASRTRGTANTEAFF.

The rearrangement joins TRBV19 to TRBJ1-5; 12 bases agree with TRBD1. The CDR3 sequence is 16 residues long. In germline, CDR1 is LNHDA, CDR2 SQIVND (reference sequence). With V trimmed by 6 bases and J by 4 bases, 7 bases remained unmatched. The CDR3 region has the DNA TGTGCCAGTAGAGAGGGGACAGGGGGCCGGAATCAGCCCCAGCATTTT. This sequence encodes CASREGTGGRNQPQHF.

V is TRBV19 and J is TRBJ1-1; D is possibly TRBD1 (6 bases). Germline V gives CDR1 LNHDA, CDR2 SQIVND (reference sequence). V gave up 5 bases and J gave up 5 bases, with 12 bases separating them. The CDR3 contains 13 residues. Here the CDR3 reads CASSLYRDTEAFF. The CDR3 DNA follows: TGTGCCAGTAGTTTATACAGGGATACTGAAGCTTTCTTT.

This chain connects TRBV6-6 to TRBJ2-6; D is unclear. Trimming removed 6 bases at V and 0 bases at J, with 12 bases between. This CDR3 spans 16 amino acids. CDR1 and CDR2 (germline): MNHNY, SVGAGI (reference sequence). The CDR3 region is CASSPRGVSGANVLTF. The CDR3 DNA reads TGTGCCAGCAGCCCAAGAGGAGTCTCTGGGGCCAACGTCCTGACTTTC.

This rearrangement joins TRBV9 to TRBJ2-3, with 7 positions matching TRBD2. The CDR3 spans 15 residues. With 3 bases clipped from V and 2 bases from J, the junction kept 6 bases outside the gene matches. The V gene's germline CDR1 is SGDLS and CDR2 YYNGEE. In DNA form, the CDR3 reads TGTGCCAGCAGCGAAGGCGGGAGTCACACAGATACGCAGTATTTT. Its translation: CASSEGGSHTDTQYF.

Ten or more counts support this clone. This chain links TRBV2 with TRBJ2-1; weak D call: TRBD2 (5 bases). V was clipped by 4 bases and J by 6 bases, with 13 bases between them. The CDR3 runs to 14 residues. CDR1 SNHLY and CDR2 FYNNEI come from the germline V gene. In DNA form, the CDR3 reads TGTGCCAGCAGTGTTCCCGTTCGGGGCAATGAGCAGTTCTTC. Encoded protein: CASSVPVRGNEQFF.

This rearrangement joins TRBV6-1 to TRBJ2-2, with 9 bases lining up with TRBD1. Germline CDR1 MNHNS, CDR2 SASEGT. J lost 5 bases, V lost 4 bases, and 5 bases had no gene match. The CDR3 length is 15 residues. The CDR3 reads CASSGLTGGTGELFF. The CDR3 nucleotides are TGTGCCAGCAGTGGTTTGACAGGGGGTACCGGGGAGCTGTTTTTT.